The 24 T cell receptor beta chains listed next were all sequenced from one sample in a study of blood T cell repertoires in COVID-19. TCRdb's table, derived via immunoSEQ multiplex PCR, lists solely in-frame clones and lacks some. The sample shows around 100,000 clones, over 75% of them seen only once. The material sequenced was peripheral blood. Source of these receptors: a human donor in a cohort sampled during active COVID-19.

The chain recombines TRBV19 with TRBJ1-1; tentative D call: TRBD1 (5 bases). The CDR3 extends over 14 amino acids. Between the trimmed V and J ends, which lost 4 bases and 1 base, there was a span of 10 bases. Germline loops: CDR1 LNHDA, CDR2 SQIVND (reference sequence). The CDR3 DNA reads TGTGCCAGTAGTAGGGCAGGGTGGAACACTGAAGCTTTCTTT. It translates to CASSRAGWNTEAFF.

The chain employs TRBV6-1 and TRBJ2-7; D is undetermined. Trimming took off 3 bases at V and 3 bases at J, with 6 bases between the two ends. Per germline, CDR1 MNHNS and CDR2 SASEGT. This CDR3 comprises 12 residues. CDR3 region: CASSENSYEQYF. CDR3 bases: TGTGCCAGCAGTGAGAACAGCTACGAGCAGTACTTC.

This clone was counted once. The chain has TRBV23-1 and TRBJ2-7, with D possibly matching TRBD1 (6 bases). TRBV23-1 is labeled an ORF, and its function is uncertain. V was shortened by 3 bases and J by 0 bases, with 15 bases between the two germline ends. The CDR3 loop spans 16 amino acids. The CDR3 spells CASSQRQGKSSYEQYF. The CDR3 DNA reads TGCGCCAGCAGTCAGAGGCAGGGGAAGAGCTCCTACGAGCAGTACTTC.

The CDR3 is CASSNLAGGRDTQYF. The CDR3 DNA reads TGTGCCAGCAGTAATCTAGCGGGAGGGCGAGATACGCAGTATTTT. The chain links TRBV6-5 to TRBJ2-3, with 12 bases fitting TRBD2. This CDR3 has 15 residues. With 5 bases clipped from V and 5 bases from J, the junction kept 5 bases outside the gene matches. Germline V gives CDR1 MNHEY, CDR2 SVGAGI.

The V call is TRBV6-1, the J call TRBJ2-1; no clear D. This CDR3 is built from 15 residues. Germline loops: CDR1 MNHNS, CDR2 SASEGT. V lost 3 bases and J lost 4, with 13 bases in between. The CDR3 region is CASSETGGSYNEQFF. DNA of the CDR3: TGTGCCAGCAGTGAGACGGGTGGCTCTTACAATGAGCAGTTCTTC.

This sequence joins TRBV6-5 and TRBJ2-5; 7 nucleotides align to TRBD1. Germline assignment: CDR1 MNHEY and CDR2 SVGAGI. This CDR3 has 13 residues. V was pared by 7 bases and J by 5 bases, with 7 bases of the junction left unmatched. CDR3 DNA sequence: TGTGCCAGCACCTATAACAGGGGTGAGACCCAGTACTTC. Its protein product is CASTYNRGETQYF.

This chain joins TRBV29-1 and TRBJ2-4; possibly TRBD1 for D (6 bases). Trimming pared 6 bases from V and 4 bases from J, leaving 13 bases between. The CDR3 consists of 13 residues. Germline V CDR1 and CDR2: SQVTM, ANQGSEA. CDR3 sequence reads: CSVADRKKNIQYF. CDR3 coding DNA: TGCAGCGTCGCGGACAGAAAAAAAAACATTCAGTACTTC.

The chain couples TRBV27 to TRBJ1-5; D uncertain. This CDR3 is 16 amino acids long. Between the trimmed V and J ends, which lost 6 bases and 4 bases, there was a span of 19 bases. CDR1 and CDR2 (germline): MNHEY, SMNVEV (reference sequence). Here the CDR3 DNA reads TGTGCCAGCAGCCCGCAAAGGCAGGTCGTAAATCAGCCCCAGCATTTT. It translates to CASSPQRQVVNQPQHF.

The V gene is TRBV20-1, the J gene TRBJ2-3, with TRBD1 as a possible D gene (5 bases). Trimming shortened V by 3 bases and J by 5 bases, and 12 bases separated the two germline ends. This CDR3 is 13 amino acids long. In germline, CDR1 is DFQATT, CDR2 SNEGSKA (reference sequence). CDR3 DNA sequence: TGCAGTGCTAGTTCTGCTACAGGAGATACGCAGTATTTT. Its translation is CSASSATGDTQYF.

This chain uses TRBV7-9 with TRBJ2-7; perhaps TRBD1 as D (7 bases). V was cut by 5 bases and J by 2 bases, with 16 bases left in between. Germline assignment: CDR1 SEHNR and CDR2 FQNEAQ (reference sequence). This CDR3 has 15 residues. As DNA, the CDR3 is TGTGCCAGCAGCCCGGGGGCGGGGACAGCCTACGAGCAGTACTTC. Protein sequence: CASSPGAGTAYEQYF.

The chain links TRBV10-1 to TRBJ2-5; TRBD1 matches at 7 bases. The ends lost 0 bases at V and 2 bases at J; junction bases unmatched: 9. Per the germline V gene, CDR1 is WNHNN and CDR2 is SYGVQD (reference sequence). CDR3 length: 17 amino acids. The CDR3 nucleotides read TGCGCCAGCAGTGAGTCGATTGTAGGGACAGAGCAAGAGACCCAGTACTTC. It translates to CASSESIVGTEQETQYF.

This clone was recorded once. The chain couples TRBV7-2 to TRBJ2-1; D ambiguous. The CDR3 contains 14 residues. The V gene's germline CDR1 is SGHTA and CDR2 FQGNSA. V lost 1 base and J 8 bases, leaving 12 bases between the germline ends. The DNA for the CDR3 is TGTGCCAGCAGCTTAGGGTTCCAGTCCGATGAGCAGTTCTTC. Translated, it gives CASSLGFQSDEQFF.

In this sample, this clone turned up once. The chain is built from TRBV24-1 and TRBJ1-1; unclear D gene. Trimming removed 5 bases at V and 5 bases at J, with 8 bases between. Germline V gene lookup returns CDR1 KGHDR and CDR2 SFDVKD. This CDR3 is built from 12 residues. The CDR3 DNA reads TGTGCCACCAGTGGCTTGACTACTGAAGCTTTCTTT. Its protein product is CATSGLTTEAFF.

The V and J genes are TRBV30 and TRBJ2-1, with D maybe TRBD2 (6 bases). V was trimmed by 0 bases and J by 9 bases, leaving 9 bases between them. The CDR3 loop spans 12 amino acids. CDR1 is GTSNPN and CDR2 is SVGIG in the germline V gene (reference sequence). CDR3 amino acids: CAWSVSGREQFF. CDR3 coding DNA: TGTGCCTGGAGTGTTAGCGGTCGTGAGCAGTTCTTC.

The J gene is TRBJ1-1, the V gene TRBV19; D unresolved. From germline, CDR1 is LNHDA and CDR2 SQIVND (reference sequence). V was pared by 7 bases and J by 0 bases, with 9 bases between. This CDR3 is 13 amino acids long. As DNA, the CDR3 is TGTGCCAGTAACAAGAACATGAACACTGAAGCTTTCTTT. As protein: CASNKNMNTEAFF.

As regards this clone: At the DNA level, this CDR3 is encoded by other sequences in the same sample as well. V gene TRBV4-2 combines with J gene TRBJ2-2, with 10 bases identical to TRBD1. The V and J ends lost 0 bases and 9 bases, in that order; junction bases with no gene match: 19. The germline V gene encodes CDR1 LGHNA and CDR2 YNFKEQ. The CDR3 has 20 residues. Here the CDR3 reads CASSQDGGTGVFGRGRELFF. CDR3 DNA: TGTGCCAGCAGCCAAGATGGGGGGACAGGGGTTTTCGGGAGAGGCCGGGAGCTGTTTTTT.

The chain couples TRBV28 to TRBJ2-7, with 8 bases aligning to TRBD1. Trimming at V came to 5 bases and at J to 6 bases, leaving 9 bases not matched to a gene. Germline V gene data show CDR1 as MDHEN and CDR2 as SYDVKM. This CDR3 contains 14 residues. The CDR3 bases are TGTGCCAGCAGTGGCCAGGACAGGGAAGGCGAGCAGTACTTC. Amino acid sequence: CASSGQDREGEQYF.

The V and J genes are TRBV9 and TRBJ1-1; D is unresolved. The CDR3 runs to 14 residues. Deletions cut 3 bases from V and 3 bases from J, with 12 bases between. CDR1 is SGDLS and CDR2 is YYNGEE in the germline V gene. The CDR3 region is CASSANIADTEAFF. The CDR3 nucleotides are TGTGCCAGCAGCGCAAACATTGCTGACACTGAAGCTTTCTTT.

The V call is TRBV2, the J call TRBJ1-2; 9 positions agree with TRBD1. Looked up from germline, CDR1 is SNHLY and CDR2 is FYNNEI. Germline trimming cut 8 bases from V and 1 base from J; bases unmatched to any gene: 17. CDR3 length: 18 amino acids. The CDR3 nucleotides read TGTGCCAGCCCCCGCGGGCTTAGGACAGGGGAGAATAACTATGGCTACACCTTC. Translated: CASPRGLRTGENNYGYTF.

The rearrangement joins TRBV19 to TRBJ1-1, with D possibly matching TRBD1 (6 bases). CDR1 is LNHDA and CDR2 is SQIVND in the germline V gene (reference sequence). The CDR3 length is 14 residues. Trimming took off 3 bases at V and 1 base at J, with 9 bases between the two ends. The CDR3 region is CASSMGAQNTEAFF. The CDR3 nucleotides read TGTGCCAGTAGTATGGGGGCCCAGAACACTGAAGCTTTCTTT.

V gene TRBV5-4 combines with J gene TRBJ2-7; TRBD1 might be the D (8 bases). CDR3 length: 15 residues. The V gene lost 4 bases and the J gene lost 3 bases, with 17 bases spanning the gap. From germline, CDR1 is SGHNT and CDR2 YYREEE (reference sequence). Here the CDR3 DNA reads TGTGCCAGCAGCGACGTACAGGGGGGGTACTACGAGCAGTACTTC. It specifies CASSDVQGGYYEQYF.

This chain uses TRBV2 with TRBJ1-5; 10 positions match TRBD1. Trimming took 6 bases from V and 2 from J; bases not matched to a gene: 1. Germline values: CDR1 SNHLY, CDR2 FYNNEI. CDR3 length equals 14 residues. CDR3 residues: CASRGTGGNQPQHF. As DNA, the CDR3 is TGTGCCAGCAGGGGGACAGGGGGCAATCAGCCCCAGCATTTT.

The CDR3 DNA sequence: TGTGCCAGTAGTATCACCGGGGAGGCCTACGAGCAGTACTTC. This translates into CASSITGEAYEQYF. The chain couples TRBV19 to TRBJ2-7; D may be TRBD2 (6 bases). This CDR3 is 14 amino acids long. V lost 3 bases and J 2 bases, leaving 11 bases between the germline ends. Germline values: CDR1 LNHDA, CDR2 SQIVND (reference sequence).

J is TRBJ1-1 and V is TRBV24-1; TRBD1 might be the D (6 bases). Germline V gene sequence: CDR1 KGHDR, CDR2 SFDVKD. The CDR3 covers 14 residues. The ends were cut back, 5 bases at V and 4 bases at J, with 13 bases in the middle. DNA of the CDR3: TGTGCCACCAGTGGATCACAGGGTAGCACTGAAGCTTTCTTT. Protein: CATSGSQGSTEAFF.